The sequence of this T cell receptor beta chain was determined in a study of T cell responses to AZD1222 COVID-19 vaccine. Turning to the study itself: Second-dose recipients at about 4 or about 12 weeks were treated as one pooled group. Study outcomes and limitations: Only 5 to 7 AZD1222 recipients tested seropositive at baseline.

Measured with immunoSEQ multiplex PCR; TCRdb has only the in-frame clones, and not every one. The sample includes roughly 55,000 clones, roughly nine tenths of them seen just once. V was pared by 1 base and J by 0 bases, with 4 bases between. This CDR3 is built from 13 residues. Germline values: CDR1 KGHSH, CDR2 LQKENI. As regards this clone: Its matching antigen is unknown.

The sample here was peripheral blood, taken on day 0 of AZD1222 vaccination. The V and J genes are TRBV18 and TRBJ2-7; D not certain. This TCR came from an adult in good health. CDR3: CASSPLSSYEQYF. In DNA, the CDR3 is TGTGCCAGCTCACCACTGAGCTCCTACGAGCAGTACTTC.